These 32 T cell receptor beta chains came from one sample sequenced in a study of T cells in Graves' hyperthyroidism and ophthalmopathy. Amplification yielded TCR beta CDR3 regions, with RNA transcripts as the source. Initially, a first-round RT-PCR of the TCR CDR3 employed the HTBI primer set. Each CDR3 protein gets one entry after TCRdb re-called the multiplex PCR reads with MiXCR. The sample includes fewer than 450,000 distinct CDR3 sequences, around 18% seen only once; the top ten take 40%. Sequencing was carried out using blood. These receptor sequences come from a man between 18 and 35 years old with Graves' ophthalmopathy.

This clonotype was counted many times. CDR3 bases: TGTGCCAGCAGCTTAACTAACGGAGAAGCTTTCTTT. Its protein product is CASSLTNGEAFF. The rearrangement uses TRBV7-3 and TRBJ1-1; D unresolved. Per the germline V gene, CDR1 is SGHTA and CDR2 is FQGTGA. The CDR3 runs to 12 residues. With 0 bases removed from V and 8 bases from J, the gap between germline ends came to 7 bases.

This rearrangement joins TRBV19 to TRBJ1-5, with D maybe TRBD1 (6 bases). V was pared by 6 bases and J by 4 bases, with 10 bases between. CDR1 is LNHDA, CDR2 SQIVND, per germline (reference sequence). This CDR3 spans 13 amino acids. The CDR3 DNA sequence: TGTGCCAGTAGGTGGACAGATAATCAGCCCCAGCATTTT. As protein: CASRWTDNQPQHF.

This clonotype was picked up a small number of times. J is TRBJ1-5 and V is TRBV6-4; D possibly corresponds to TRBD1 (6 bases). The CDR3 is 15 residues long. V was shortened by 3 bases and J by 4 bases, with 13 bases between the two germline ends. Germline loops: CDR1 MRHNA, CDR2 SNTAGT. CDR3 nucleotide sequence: TGTGCCAGCAGTGATAATAGGGACATTAATCAGCCCCAGCATTTT. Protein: CASSDNRDINQPQHF.

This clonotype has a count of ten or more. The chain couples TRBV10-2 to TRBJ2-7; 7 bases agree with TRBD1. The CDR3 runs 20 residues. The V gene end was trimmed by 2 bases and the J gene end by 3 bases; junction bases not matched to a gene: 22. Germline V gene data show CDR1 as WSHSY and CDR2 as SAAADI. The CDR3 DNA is TGCGCCAGCAGTGAGCCGATCTCCCGGGACAGCCTTCGGGGATACTACGAGCAGTACTTC. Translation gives CASSEPISRDSLRGYYEQYF.

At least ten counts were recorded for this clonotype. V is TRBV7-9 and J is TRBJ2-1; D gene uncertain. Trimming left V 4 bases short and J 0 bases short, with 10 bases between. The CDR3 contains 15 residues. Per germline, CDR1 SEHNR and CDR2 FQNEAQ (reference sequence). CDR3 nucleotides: TGTGCCAGCAGCTCAACTATGGTCTCCTACAATGAGCAGTTCTTC. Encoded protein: CASSSTMVSYNEQFF.

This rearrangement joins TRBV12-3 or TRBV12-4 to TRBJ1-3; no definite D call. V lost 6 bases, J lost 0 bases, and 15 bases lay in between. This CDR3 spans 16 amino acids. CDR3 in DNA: TGTGCCAGCAGCACCCGAGGACGGTCCTCTGGAAACACCATATATTTT. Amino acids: CASSTRGRSSGNTIYF.

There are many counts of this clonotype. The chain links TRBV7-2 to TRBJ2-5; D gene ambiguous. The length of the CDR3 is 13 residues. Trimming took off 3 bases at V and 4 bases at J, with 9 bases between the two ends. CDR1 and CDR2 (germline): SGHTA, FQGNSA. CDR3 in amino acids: CASSFSWLETQYF. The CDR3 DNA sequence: TGTGCCAGCAGCTTCTCCTGGCTAGAGACCCAGTACTTC.

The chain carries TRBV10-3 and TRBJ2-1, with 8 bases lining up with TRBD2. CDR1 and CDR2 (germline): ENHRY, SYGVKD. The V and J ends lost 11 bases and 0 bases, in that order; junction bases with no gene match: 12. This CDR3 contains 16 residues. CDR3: CAVSRAGGRSYNEQFF. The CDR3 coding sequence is TGTGCCGTCTCAAGGGCGGGGGGACGCTCCTACAATGAGCAGTTCTTC.

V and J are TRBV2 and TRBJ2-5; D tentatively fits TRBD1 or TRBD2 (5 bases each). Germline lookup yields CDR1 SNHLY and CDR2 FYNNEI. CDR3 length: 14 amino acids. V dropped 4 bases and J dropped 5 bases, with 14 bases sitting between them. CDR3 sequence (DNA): TGTGCCAGCAGTGGCACGGGGCTAACGGAGACCCAGTACTTC. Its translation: CASSGTGLTETQYF.

The CDR3 loop reads CASSPGGPNSNQPQHF. The CDR3 nucleotides read TGTGCCAGCAGCCCCGGCGGGCCAAATAGCAATCAGCCCCAGCATTTT. The chain is built from TRBV5-5 and TRBJ1-5; D not resolved. Trimming removed 4 bases at V and 0 bases at J, with 14 bases between. Looked up from germline, CDR1 is SGHKS and CDR2 is YYEKEE (reference sequence). CDR3 length: 16 amino acids.

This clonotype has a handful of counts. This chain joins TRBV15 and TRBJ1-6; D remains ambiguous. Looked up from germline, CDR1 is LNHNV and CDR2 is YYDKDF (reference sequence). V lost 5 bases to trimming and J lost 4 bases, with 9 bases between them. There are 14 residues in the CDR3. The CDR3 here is CATSRRGYNSPLHF. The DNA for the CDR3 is TGTGCCACCAGCCGGAGAGGGTATAATTCACCCCTCCACTTT.

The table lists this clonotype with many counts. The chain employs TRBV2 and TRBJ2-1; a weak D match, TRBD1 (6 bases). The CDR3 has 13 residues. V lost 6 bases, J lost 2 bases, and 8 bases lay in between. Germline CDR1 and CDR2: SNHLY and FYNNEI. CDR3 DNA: TGTGCCAGCAGCTCAGGGGCCTACAATGAGCAGTTCTTC. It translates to CASSSGAYNEQFF.

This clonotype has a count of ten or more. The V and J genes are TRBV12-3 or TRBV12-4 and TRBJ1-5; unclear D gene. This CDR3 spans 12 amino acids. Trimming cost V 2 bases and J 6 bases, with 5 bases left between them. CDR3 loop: CASSLNGQPQHF. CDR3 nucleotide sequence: TGTGCCAGCAGTTTAAACGGTCAGCCCCAGCATTTT.

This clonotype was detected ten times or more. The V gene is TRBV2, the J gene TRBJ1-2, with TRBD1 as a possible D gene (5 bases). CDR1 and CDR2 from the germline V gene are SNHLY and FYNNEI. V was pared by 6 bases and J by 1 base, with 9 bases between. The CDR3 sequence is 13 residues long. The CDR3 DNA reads TGTGCCAGCAGCGTCGACAGTAACTATGGCTACACCTTC. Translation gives CASSVDSNYGYTF.

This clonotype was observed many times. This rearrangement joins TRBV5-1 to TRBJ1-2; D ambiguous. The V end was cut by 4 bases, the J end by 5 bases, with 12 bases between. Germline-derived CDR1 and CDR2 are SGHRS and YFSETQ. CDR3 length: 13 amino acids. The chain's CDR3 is CASSGDRFYGYTF. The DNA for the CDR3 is TGCGCCAGCAGCGGTGACCGGTTTTATGGCTACACCTTC.

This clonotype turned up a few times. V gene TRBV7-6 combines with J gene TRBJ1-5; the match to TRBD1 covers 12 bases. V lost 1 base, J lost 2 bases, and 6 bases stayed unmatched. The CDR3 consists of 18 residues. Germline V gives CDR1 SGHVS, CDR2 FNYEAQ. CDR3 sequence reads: CASSLGGTGGWGNQPQHF. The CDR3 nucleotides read TGTGCCAGCAGCTTAGGGGGGACAGGGGGCTGGGGCAATCAGCCCCAGCATTTT.

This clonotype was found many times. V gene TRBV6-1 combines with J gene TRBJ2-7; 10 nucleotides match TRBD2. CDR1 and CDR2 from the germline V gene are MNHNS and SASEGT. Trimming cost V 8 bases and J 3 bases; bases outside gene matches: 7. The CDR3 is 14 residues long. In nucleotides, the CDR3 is TGTGCCAGCGGGCGGCCTAGCGGGGGCTACGAGCAGTACTTC. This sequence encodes CASGRPSGGYEQYF.

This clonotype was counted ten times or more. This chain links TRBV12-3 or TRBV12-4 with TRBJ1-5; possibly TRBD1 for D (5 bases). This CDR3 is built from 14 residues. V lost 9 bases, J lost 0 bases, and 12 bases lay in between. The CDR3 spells CASQGAYSNQPQHF. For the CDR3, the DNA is TGTGCCAGTCAGGGCGCATATAGCAATCAGCCCCAGCATTTT.

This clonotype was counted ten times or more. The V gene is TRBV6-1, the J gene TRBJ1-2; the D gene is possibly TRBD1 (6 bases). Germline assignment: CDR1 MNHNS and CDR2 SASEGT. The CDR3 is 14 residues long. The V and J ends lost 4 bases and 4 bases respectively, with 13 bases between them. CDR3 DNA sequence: TGTGCCAGCAGTGCTTACGGGACATTCTATGGCTACACCTTC. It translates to CASSAYGTFYGYTF.

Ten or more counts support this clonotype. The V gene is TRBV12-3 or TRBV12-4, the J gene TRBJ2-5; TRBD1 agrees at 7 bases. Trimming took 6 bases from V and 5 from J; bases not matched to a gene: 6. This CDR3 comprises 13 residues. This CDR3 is CASRATGMETQYF. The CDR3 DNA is TGTGCCAGCAGAGCGACAGGGATGGAGACCCAGTACTTC.

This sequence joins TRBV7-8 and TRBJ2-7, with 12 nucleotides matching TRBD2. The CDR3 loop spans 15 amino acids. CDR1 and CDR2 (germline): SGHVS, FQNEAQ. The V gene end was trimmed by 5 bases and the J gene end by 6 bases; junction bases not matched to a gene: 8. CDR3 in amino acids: CASSHGLAGTGEQYF. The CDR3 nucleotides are TGTGCCAGCAGCCATGGACTAGCGGGAACGGGCGAGCAGTACTTC. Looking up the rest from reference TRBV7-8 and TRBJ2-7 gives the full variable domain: GAGVSQSPRYKVAKRGQDVALRCDPISGHVSLFWYQQALGQGPEFLTYFQNEAQLDKSGLPSDRFFAERPEGSVSTLKIQRTQQEDSAVYLCASSHGLAGTGEQYFGPGTRLTVT.

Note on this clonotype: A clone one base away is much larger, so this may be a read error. CDR3 nucleotide sequence: TGTGCCAGCAGCTTTAAGGAGAGGGGTGGAAAGGAAGCTTTCTTT. This sequence encodes CASSFKERGGKEAFF. V usage is TRBV11-3 and J usage is TRBJ1-1; D is possibly TRBD1 (5 bases). Germline V gene sequence: CDR1 SGHNT, CDR2 YENEEA. Trimming stripped 3 bases from V and 8 bases from J, with 19 bases between. The CDR3 totals 15 residues.

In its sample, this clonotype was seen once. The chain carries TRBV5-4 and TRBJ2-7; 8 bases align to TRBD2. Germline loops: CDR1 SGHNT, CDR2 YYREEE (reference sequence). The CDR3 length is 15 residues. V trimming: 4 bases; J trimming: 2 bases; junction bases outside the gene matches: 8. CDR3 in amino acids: CASSPRGGNPYEQYF. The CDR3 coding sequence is TGTGCCAGCAGCCCTCGGGGGGGCAATCCCTACGAGCAGTACTTC.

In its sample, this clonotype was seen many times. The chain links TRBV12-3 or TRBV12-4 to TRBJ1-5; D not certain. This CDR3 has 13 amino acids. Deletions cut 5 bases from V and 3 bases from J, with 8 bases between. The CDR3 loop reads CASSRSPNQPQHF. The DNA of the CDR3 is TGTGCCAGCAGTCGGTCCCCCAATCAGCCCCAGCATTTT.

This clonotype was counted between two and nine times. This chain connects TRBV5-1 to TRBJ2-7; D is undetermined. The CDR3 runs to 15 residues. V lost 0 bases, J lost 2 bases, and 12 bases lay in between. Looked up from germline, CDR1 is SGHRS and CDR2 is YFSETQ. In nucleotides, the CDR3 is TGCGCCAGCAGCTTGGCCCCAACCAATCCCTACGAGCAGTACTTC. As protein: CASSLAPTNPYEQYF.

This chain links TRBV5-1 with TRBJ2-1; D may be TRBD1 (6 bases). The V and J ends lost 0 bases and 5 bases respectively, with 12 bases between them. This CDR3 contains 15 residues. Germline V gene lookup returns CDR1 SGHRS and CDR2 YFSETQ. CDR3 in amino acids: CASSLGEGVNNEQFF. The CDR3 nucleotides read TGCGCCAGCAGCTTGGGCGAGGGGGTAAACAATGAGCAGTTCTTC.

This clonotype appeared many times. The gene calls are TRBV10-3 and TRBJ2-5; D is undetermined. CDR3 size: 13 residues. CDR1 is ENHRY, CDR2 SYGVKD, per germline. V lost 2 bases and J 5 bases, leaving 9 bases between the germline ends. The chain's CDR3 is CAISEVVGETQYF. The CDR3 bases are TGTGCCATCAGTGAGGTCGTTGGGGAGACCCAGTACTTC.

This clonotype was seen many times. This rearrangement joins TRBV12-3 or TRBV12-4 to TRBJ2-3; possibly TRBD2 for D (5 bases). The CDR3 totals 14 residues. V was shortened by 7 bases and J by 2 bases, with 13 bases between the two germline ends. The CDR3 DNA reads TGTGCCAGCACCATAGGGCGGGCCACAGATACGCAGTATTTT. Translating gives CASTIGRATDTQYF.

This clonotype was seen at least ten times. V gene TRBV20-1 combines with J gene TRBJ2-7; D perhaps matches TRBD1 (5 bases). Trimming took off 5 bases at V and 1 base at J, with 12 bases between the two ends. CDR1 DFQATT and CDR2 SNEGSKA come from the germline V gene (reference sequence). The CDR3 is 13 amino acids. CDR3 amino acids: CSARRVESYEQYF. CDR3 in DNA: TGCAGTGCTCGCAGGGTGGAGTCCTACGAGCAGTACTTC.

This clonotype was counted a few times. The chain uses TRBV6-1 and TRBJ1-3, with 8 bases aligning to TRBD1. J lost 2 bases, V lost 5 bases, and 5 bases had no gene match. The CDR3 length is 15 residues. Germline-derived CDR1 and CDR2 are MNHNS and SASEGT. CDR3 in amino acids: CASSRQGNAGNTIYF. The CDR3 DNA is TGTGCCAGCAGTAGACAGGGGAATGCTGGAAACACCATATATTTT.

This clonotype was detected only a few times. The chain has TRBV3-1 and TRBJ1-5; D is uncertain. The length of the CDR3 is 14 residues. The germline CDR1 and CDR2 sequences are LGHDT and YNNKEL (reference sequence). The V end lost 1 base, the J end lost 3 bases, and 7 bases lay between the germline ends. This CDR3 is CASSQGSNNQPQHF. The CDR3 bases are TGTGCCAGCAGCCAAGGTAGTAACAATCAGCCCCAGCATTTT.

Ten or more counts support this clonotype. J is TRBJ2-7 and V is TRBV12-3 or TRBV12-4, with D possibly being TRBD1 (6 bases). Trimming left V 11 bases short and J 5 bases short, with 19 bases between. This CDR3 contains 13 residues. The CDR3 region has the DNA TGTGCCTCCTCCCACAGGGTCAATCACGAGCAGTACTTC. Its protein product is CASSHRVNHEQYF.